This TCR beta chain stems from a study of regulatory T cells in long-lasting Graves disease. Time point meaning: newly diagnosed GD, antithyroid drugs for less than 3 months. RNA extracted from PBMCs served as the sequencing template. Germline V CDR1 and CDR2: LNHDA, SQIVND (reference sequence). The CDR3 runs 16 residues. Trimming took 3 bases from V and 0 from J, leaving 14 bases between them. To make TCR beta libraries, researchers used iRepertoire HTBI primers and Arm-PCR of CDR3 regions. TCRdb recomputed calls from the multiplex PCR reads with MiXCR, one row per CDR3 protein. There are 200,000 to 250,000 distinct CDR3 sequences in the sample; roughly 18% occur only once, and around 20% lies in the top ten. This clonotype was recorded many times.

This chain uses TRBV19 with TRBJ1-1; no reliable D call. The receptor was isolated from a female donor with Graves disease. The starting material was peripheral blood mononuclear cells (PBMCs), obtained at new diagnosis, from a patient treated with antithyroid drugs. The DNA of the CDR3 is TGTGCCAGTAGTATTTCCCTTCGGCCAATGAACACTGAAGCTTTCTTT. Its translation is CASSISLRPMNTEAFF.